The entry below describes one T cell receptor beta chain. Its antigen is not yet known. No base quality values were provided; no much bigger clone lies one nucleotide off. The data derive from a study of CD8+CD57+ T cells in acquired aplastic anemia (dated 2018 in TCRdb). Broadly, across the study: On average, sorted CD4+ and CD8+ cells yielded 3 to 4 ug of extracted DNA, with a range of about 0.19 to 30 ug. CD8+CD57+ expansion was defined as frequency above the mean frequency observed in healthy subjects.

Profiling of TCR beta VDJ combinations and CDR3 sequences used genomic DNA as the template. TCR repertoire sequencing was run on an Illumina HiSeq 2000. For the original study's pipeline: Repertoires were assessed using TRBV/TRBJ rearrangement plots, CDR3 size and DJ length profiles, and Simpson's diversity index. Whichever DNA sequence was most abundant in the deep sequencing data was defined as the immunodominant clone. CDR3 amino acid sequences were screened for sharing across subjects and were compared with published repertoires and the VDJdb database. TCRdb trimmed public reads at Q25 via fastp, called clones via MiXCR and kept in-frame beta chains. A single entry per CDR3 protein holds the most common genes and DNA from its merged rows. The V and J calls shown here were made by TCRdb, not taken from the authors' results. This sample lists about 200,000 distinct CDR3 sequences; less than 60% were detected once. Of the sample, about 20% is held by the ten largest clones.

Flow cytometry had shown CD8+CD57+ cell expansion in the patients selected for sequencing. Every patient had severe acquired aplastic anemia, diagnosed using the International Study of Aplastic Anemia and Agranulocytosis and Camitta criteria. No therapy had been received by the patients at the time of blood sampling. In the study, sorted CD4+ and CD8+ blood T cells from patients with severe aplastic anemia and from healthy subjects underwent deep sequencing of TCR repertoires. Patients were enrolled in the USA under clinicaltrials.gov protocols 00001620, 01623167, 00001397, 00071045, 00081523 and 00961064. Ficoll-Paque density gradient centrifugation was used to isolate peripheral blood mononuclear cells. Before DNA was extracted, CD4+ and CD8+ T cells were sorted using either FACS or magnetic beads. V sheds 10 bases and J sheds 1 base, leaving 11 bases between their ends. Measured from the cysteine to the phenylalanine, the CDR3 is 13 residues long. CDR3 DNA only is kept here, 39 bases in frame from base 1. From a lookup of the germline V gene, CDR1 and CDR2 are KGHDR and SFDVKD.

Beyond this particular receptor, the publication reports: No significant difference in CD8+ Simpson's diversity was found between patients and healthy controls (P=0.060). About 30 CD8+ CDR3 sequences were found in both patients and controls but appeared to be highly expressed in patients and within the immunodominant clones of the patients.

Source material: sorted CD4+, CD8+, or CD8+CD57+ T cells (not recorded which) from PBMCs. The receptor comes from a human donor with aplastic anemia. The receptor chain draws on TRBV24-1 and TRBJ2-3; TRBD1 is a weak D gene call, 6 bases matching. The CDR3 is CATLDSRTDTQYF. The DNA sequence is given as TGTGCCACATTGGACAGCCGCACAGATACGCAGTATTTT.